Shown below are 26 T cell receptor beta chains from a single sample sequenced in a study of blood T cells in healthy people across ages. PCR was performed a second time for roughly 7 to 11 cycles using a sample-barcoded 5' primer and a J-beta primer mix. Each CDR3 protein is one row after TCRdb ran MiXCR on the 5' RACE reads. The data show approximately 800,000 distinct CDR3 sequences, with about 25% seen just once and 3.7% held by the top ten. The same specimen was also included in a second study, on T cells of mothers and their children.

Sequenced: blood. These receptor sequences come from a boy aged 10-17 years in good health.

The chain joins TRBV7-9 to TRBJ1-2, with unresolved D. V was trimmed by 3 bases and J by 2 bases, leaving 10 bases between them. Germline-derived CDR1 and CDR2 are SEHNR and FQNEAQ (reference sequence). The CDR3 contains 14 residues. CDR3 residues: CASSFFPGNYGYTF. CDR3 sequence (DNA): TGTGCCAGCAGCTTTTTCCCGGGCAACTATGGCTACACCTTC.

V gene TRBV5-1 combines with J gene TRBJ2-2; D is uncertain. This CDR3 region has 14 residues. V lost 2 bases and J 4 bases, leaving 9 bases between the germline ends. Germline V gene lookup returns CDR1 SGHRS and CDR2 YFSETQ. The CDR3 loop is CASSLQDLTGELFF. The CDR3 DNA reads TGCGCCAGCAGCTTACAAGACCTCACCGGGGAGCTGTTTTTT.

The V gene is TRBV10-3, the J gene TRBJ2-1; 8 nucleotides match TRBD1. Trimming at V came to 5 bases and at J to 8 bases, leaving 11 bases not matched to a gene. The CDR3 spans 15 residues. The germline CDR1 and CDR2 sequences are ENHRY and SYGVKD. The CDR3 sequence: CAISPRTGSGDEQFF. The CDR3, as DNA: TGTGCCATCAGTCCAAGGACAGGGTCGGGCGATGAGCAGTTCTTC.

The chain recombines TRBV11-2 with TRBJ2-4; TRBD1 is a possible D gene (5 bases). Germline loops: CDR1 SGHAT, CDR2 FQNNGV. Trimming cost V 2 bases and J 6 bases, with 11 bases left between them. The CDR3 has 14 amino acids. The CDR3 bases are TGTGCCAGCAGCTTAATTGTTCAGGGAAACATTCAGTACTTC. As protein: CASSLIVQGNIQYF.

Here the CDR3 reads CASSQDKGLSNYGYTF. CDR3 coding DNA: TGCGCCAGCAGCCAAGATAAGGGCCTATCTAACTATGGCTACACCTTC. This rearrangement joins TRBV4-1 to TRBJ1-2, with D unresolved. Germline V gives CDR1 MGHRA, CDR2 YSYEKL. This CDR3 has 16 amino acids. Between the trimmed V and J ends, which lost 0 bases and 0 bases, there was a span of 11 bases.

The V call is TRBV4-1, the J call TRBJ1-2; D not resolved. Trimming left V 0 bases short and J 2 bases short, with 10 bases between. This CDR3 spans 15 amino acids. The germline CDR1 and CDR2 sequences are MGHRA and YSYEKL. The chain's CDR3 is CASSQDQRTNYGYTF. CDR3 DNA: TGCGCCAGCAGCCAAGATCAAAGGACGAACTATGGCTACACCTTC.

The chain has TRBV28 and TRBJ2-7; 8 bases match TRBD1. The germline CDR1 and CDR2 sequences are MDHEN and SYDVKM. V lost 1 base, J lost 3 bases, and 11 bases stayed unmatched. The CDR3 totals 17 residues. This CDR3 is CASSLLGSGQGNYEQYF. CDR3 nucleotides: TGTGCCAGCAGTTTATTGGGCTCCGGACAGGGTAACTACGAGCAGTACTTC.

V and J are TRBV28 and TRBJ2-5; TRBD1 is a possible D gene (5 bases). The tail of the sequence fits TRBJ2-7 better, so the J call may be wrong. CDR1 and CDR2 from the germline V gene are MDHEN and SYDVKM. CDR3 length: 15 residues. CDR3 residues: CASSLKDKASYEQYF. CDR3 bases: TGTGCCAGCAGTTTAAAGGACAAGGCATCCTACGAGCAGTACTTC.

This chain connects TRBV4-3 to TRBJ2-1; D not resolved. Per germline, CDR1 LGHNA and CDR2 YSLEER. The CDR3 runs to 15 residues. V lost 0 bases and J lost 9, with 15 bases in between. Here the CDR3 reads CASSQEGQDGSEQFF. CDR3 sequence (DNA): TGCGCCAGCAGCCAAGAAGGGCAGGACGGGTCTGAGCAGTTCTTC.

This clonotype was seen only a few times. CDR3: CASGAGTGFYNEQFF. CDR3 nucleotides: TGTGCCAGCGGGGCCGGGACAGGGTTTTACAATGAGCAGTTCTTC. This chain uses TRBV7-2 with TRBJ2-1, with TRBD1 identical over 9 bases. Trimming took 8 bases from V and 4 from J; bases not matched to a gene: 9. The CDR3 runs to 15 residues. Germline assignment: CDR1 SGHTA and CDR2 FQGNSA.

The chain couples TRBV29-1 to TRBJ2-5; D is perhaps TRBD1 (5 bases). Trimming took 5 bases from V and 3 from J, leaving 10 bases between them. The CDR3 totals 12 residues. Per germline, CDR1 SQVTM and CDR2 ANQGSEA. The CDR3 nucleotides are TGCAGCGTTCTACCCAGGGAAGAGACCCAGTACTTC. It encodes CSVLPREETQYF.

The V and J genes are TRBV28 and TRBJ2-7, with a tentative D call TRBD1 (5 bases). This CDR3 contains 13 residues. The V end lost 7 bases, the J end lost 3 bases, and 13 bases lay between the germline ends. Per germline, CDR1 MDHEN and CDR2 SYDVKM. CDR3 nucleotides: TGTGCCAGCAATACGGACAAGGGCTACGAGCAGTACTTC. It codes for CASNTDKGYEQYF.

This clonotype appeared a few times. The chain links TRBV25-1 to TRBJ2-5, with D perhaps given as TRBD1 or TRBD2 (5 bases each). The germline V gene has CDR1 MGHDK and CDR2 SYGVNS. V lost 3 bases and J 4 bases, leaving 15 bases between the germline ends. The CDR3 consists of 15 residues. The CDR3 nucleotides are TGTGCCAGCAGTGATCCCTCCCAGGGAGCAGAGACCCAGTACTTC. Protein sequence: CASSDPSQGAETQYF. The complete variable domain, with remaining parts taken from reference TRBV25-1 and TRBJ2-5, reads EADIYQTPRYLVIGTGKKITLECSQTMGHDKMYWYQQDPGMELHLIHYSYGVNSTEKGDLSSESTVSRIRTEHFPLTLESARPSHTSQYLCASSDPSQGAETQYFGPGTRLLVL.

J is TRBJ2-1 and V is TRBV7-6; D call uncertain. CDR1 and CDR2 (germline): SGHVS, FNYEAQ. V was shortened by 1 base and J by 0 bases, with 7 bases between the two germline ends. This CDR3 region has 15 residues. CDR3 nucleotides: TGTGCCAGCAGCTTAGAACTGGGCTCCTACAATGAGCAGTTCTTC. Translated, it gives CASSLELGSYNEQFF.

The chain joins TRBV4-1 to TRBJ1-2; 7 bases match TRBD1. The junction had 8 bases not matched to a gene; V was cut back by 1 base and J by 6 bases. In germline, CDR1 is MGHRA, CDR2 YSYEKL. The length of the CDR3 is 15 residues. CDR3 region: CASSQGPGDRDGYTF. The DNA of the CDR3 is TGCGCCAGCAGCCAAGGACCGGGGGACAGAGATGGCTACACCTTC.

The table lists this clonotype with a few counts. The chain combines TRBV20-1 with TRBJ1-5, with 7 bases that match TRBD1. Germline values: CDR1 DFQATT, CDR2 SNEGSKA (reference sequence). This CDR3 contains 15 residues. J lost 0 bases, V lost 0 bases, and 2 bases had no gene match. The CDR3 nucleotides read TGCAGTGCTAGAGAGGGGACAGATAGCAATCAGCCCCAGCATTTT. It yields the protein CSAREGTDSNQPQHF.

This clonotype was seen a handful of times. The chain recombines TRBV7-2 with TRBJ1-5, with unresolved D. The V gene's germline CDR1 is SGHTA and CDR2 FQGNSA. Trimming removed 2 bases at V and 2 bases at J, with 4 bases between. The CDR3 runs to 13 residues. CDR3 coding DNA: TGTGCCAGCAGCTTAATGGGCAATCAGCCCCAGCATTTT. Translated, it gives CASSLMGNQPQHF.

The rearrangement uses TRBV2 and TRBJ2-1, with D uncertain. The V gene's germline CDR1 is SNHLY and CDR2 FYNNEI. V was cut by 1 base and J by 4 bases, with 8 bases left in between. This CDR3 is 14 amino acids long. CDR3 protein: CASSEGMGYNEQFF. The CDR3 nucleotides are TGTGCCAGCAGTGAAGGGATGGGGTACAATGAGCAGTTCTTC. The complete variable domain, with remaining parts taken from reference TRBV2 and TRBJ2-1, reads EPEVTQTPSHQVTQMGQEVILRCVPISNHLYFYWYRQILGQKVEFLVSFYNNEISEKSEIFDDQFSVERPDGSNFTLKIRSTKLEDSAMYFCASSEGMGYNEQFFGPGTRLTVL.

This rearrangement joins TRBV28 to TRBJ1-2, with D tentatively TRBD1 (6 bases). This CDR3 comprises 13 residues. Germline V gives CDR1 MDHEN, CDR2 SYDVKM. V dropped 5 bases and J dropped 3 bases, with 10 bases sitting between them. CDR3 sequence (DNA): TGTGCCAGCAGTCCCGGGGGCCACTATGGCTACACCTTC. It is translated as CASSPGGHYGYTF.

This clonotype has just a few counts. The chain's CDR3 is CASSANQGLGETQYF. The CDR3 region has the DNA TGTGCCAGCAGCGCCAACCAGGGCTTGGGTGAGACCCAGTACTTC. This sequence joins TRBV9 and TRBJ2-5, with D possibly matching TRBD1 (5 bases). Trimming took 3 bases from V and 5 from J, leaving 17 bases between them. The V gene's germline CDR1 is SGDLS and CDR2 YYNGEE. The CDR3 covers 15 residues.

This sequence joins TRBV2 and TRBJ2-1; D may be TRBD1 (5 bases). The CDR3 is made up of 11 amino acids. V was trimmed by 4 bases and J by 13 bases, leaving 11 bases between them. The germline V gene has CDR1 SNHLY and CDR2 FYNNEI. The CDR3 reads CASSVTAPQFF. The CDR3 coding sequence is TGTGCCAGCAGTGTGACAGCCCCCCAGTTCTTC.

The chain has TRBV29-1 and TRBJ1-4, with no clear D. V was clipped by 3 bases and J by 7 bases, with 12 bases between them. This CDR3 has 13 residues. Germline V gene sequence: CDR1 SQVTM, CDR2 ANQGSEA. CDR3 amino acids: CSVEGGFGEKLFF. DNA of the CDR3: TGCAGCGTTGAGGGCGGTTTCGGTGAAAAACTGTTTTTT.

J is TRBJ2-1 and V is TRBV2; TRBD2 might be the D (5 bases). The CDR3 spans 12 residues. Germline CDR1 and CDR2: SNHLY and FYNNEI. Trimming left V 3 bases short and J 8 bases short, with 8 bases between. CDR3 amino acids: CASSDLSDEQFF. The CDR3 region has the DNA TGTGCCAGCAGTGACCTTAGCGATGAGCAGTTCTTC.

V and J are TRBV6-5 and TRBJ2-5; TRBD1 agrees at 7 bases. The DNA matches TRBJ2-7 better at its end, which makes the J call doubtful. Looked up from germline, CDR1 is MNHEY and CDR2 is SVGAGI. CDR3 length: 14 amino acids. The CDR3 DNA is TGTGCCAGCAGTCGTGCCGGGACAGACTACGAGCAGTACTTC. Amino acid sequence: CASSRAGTDYEQYF.

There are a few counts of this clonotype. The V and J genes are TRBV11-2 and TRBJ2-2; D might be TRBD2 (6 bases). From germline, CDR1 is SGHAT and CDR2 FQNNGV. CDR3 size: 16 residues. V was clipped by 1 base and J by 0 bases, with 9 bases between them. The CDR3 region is CASSLGAGTNTGELFF. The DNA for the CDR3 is TGTGCCAGCAGCTTAGGGGCGGGGACGAACACCGGGGAGCTGTTTTTT.

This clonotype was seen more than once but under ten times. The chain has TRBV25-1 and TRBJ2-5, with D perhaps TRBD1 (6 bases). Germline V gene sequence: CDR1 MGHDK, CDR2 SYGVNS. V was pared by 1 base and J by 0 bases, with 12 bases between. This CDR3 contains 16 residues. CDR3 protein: CASSELGATNQETQYF. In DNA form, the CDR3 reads TGTGCCAGCAGTGAATTGGGGGCGACGAACCAAGAGACCCAGTACTTC.